This entry lists 5 T cell receptor beta chains sequenced from one sample in a study of blood T cell repertoires in COVID-19. Sequencing used immunoSEQ multiplex PCR; TCRdb keeps in-frame clones, though not all of them. The data show roughly 53,000 clones, 65% to 90% seen once. The sequenced sample consisted of peripheral blood. Receptor source: a human donor in a cohort sampled during active COVID-19.

The V and J genes are TRBV7-3 and TRBJ2-3; 8 bases are a match to TRBD1. Unmatched junction bases numbered 1, after V lost 2 bases and J lost 0 bases. The CDR3 is made up of 15 amino acids. Germline CDR1 and CDR2: SGHTA and FQGTGA. CDR3 in amino acids: CASSLGQGSTDTQYF. The CDR3 bases are TGTGCCAGCAGCTTAGGACAGGGAAGCACAGATACGCAGTATTTT.

The V and J genes are TRBV5-6 and TRBJ2-6; D perhaps matches TRBD1 (5 bases). The CDR3 has 14 residues. The germline V and J ends were trimmed by 6 bases and 0 bases, with 7 bases remaining between them. From germline, CDR1 is SGHDT and CDR2 YYEEEE. The CDR3 nucleotides are TGTGCCAGCATAGACAGCTCTGGGGCCAACGTCCTGACTTTC. This gives the protein CASIDSSGANVLTF.

J is TRBJ2-7 and V is TRBV5-1, with 10 bases lining up with TRBD1. The germline V gene encodes CDR1 SGHRS and CDR2 YFSETQ. V dropped 5 bases and J dropped 5; count of bases not matched to a gene: 10. The CDR3 sequence is 15 residues long. The CDR3 DNA sequence: TGCGCCAGCAGTAAAATCCGGGACAGGGGCAACGAGCAGTACTTC. Its protein product is CASSKIRDRGNEQYF.

The V and J genes are TRBV12-5 and TRBJ2-6, with D tentatively TRBD2 (7 bases). V gave up 5 bases and J gave up 4 bases, with 21 bases separating them. CDR3 length equals 18 residues. Germline lookup yields CDR1 LGHNT and CDR2 FRNRAP. The CDR3 DNA reads TGTGCTAGTGGTCCCCGGGAGGCAGGGGTTTGGGGGGCCAACGTCCTGACTTTC. The encoded protein is CASGPREAGVWGANVLTF.

This chain uses TRBV7-8 with TRBJ1-5; D is perhaps TRBD1 (5 bases). The V end was cut by 5 bases, the J end by 2 bases, with 13 bases between. Germline CDR1 SGHVS, CDR2 FQNEAQ. The CDR3 consists of 15 residues. The CDR3 loop reads CASSPGIRGNQPQHF. In DNA, the CDR3 is TGTGCCAGCAGCCCAGGGATTAGAGGCAATCAGCCCCAGCATTTT.